Listed below are T cell receptor beta chains from one sample, sequenced in a study of blood T cell repertoires in COVID-19. The assay was immunoSEQ multiplex PCR, and TCRdb's table has in-frame clones only and misses some. The repertoire has about 200,000 clones, roughly 80% of them found once; the top ten carry approximately 7.8%. The sample taken for sequencing was peripheral blood. These receptors were collected from a woman aged 60-75 years with COVID-19, enrolled during active disease. The CDR3 runs from the conserved cysteine through the conserved F or W. D genes are given only for firm matches.

d_call	v_call	j_call	cdr3_aa
.	TRBV28	TRBJ2-6	CASSLGTGFLSGANVLTF
.	TRBV3-1/TRBV3-2	TRBJ1-5	CASSQGRGQPQHF
TRBD1	TRBV5-6	TRBJ1-2	CASSSFYRDSRAGYTF
TRBD1	TRBV28	TRBJ1-1	CASSSSGTGRAFF
.	TRBV18	TRBJ2-7	CASSPSPGRGEQYF
.	TRBV7-2	TRBJ2-3	CASSPGTPNTDTQYF
.	TRBV9	TRBJ1-6	CASSAGRYNSPLHF
.	TRBV18	TRBJ1-5	CASSPGSLANQPQHF
.	TRBV18	TRBJ2-5	CASSPPQGSTQYF
.	TRBV15	TRBJ2-1	CATSRISGYYNEQFF
.	TRBV6-6	TRBJ2-7	CASSYAGVIGEQYF
.	TRBV7-2	TRBJ2-1	CASSLLGLSNNEQFF
TRBD1	TRBV27	TRBJ1-5	CASSPTGGGLNNQPQHF
TRBD2	TRBV24-1	TRBJ2-7	CATSGAGRGEQYF
.	TRBV30	TRBJ2-1	CAWRRDTLSYNEQFF
.	TRBV21-1	TRBJ2-5	CASSHEETQYF
TRBD1	TRBV7-2	TRBJ1-2	CASSLARQGHYGYTF
.	TRBV5-1	TRBJ1-6	CASAQESIGSPLHF
TRBD1	TRBV2	TRBJ2-3	CASSPDRGSDTQYF
TRBD1	TRBV10-1	TRBJ1-2	CASSMTGVGGYTF
.	TRBV9	TRBJ1-2	CASSTTGFSSRDGYTF
TRBD1	TRBV28	TRBJ1-1	CASSRTGGEMNTEAFF
.	TRBV29-1	TRBJ2-7	CSVETGSEQYF
.	TRBV28	TRBJ1-5	CASSLGSSNQPQHF
.	TRBV29-1	TRBJ2-1	CSVPLALSSYNEQFF
.	TRBV24-1	TRBJ2-3	CATSVSGGNTQYF
TRBD1	TRBV4-3	TRBJ1-4	CASSHPGGGEKLFF
TRBD1	TRBV2	TRBJ2-3	CASRMGQGRGSTDTQYF
.	TRBV7-6	TRBJ1-4	CASSLALREKLFF
TRBD1	TRBV2	TRBJ1-1	CAEKTGVNTEAFF
.	TRBV28	TRBJ1-1	CASSLVQGPSTEAFF
TRBD1	TRBV19	TRBJ2-2	CASSIVGRTPGQGAYGELFF
TRBD1	TRBV9	TRBJ1-3	CASSVTGGLGNTIYF
.	TRBV12-2	TRBJ2-1	CASRLGLAGDWAYNEQFF
.	TRBV9	TRBJ1-6	CASSPITGSNSPLHF
TRBD1	TRBV28	TRBJ1-4	CASSLDRARLFEKLFF
TRBD1	TRBV7-3	TRBJ1-1	CASSLGGQGSEAFF
.	TRBV27	TRBJ1-2	CASSLLGAGVNYGYTF